This entry lists 7 T cell receptor beta chains sequenced from one sample in a study of tumor-infiltrating lymphocytes in primary liver carcinoma. The investigators made TCR beta cDNA from approximately 0.5 ug total RNA, using a constant-region primer. Amplification in three nested multiplex PCR rounds with slightly modified ARM-PCR gave rise to TCR beta libraries. Investigators reported that the first two PCR rounds, at roughly 10 cycles each, used TRBV1-TRBV30 forward primers with a C-beta reverse primer. TCRdb processed the multiplex PCR reads anew with MiXCR; each CDR3 protein has one entry. The table lists 80,000 or so distinct CDR3 sequences, about 70% of them singletons, with roughly 13% in the top ten. From unsorted bulk tissue weighing roughly 17-32 mg, DNA and RNA were co-extracted. The sample comprised liver tumor tissue from sampling region 4. Subset of the sample: tumor region T4, right-lateral pole. All receptors come from a woman aged 60-70 years with primary liver carcinoma and hepatitis B virus infection.

Concerning this clonotype itself: The conserved final phenylalanine or tryptophan is absent from the CDR3, which likely points to a read error. The V and J genes are TRBV11-2 and TRBJ2-7; 12 positions agree with TRBD2. Germline-derived CDR1 and CDR2 are SGHAT and FQNNGV. The length of the CDR3 is 14 residues. CDR3 bases: TGTGCTAGCGGCTTGACTAGCGGGAGTTACGAGCAGTACTAC. It specifies CASGLTSGSYEQYY.

This rearrangement joins TRBV29-1 to TRBJ2-3, with D possibly called TRBD1 or TRBD2 (5 bases each). CDR1 is SQVTM and CDR2 is ANQGSEA in the germline V gene. This CDR3 comprises 18 residues. Trimming stripped 1 base from V and 0 bases from J, with 20 bases between. The CDR3 DNA reads as TGCAGCGTTGAAGCGATGGGCAGGGTGGGAGATAGCACAGATACGCAGTATTTT. This gives the protein CSVEAMGRVGDSTDTQYF.

Comment on this clonotype: A single base separates this from a much larger clone, so it may be a read error. This chain connects TRBV6-6 to TRBJ2-7; D gene uncertain. V lost 1 base, J lost 2 bases, and 6 bases lay in between. The CDR3 is made up of 13 amino acids. Germline lookup yields CDR1 MNHNY and CDR2 SVGAGI (reference sequence). The CDR3 protein is CASSYFRAYEQYF. The CDR3 nucleotides are TGTGCCAGCAGTTACTTCCGGGCCTACGAGCAGTACTTC.

As regards this clonotype: The junction shows a germline mismatch at one end, possibly a read error. The chain is built from TRBV4-2 and TRBJ2-1; D perhaps matches TRBD2 (6 bases). Germline V CDR1 and CDR2: LGHNA, YNFKEQ. The CDR3 sequence is 14 residues long. DNA of the CDR3: TGTGCCAGCAGCCAAGATTTGGAGGGCTTTGAGAAGTTCTTC. It is translated as CASSQDLEGFEKFF.

The rearrangement uses TRBV7-3 and TRBJ2-7; maybe TRBD2 (5 bases). Looked up from germline, CDR1 is SGHTA and CDR2 is FQGTGA. Trimming stripped 1 base from V and 7 bases from J, with 11 bases between. The CDR3 runs to 13 residues. The CDR3 DNA reads TGTGCCAGCAGCTTAAGCAAGACGGGGGAGCAGTACTTC. Translating it yields CASSLSKTGEQYF.

In this sample, this clonotype turned up a few times. A much larger clone lies one base from this, so it may be a read error. V gene TRBV10-1 combines with J gene TRBJ2-2, with D unclear. Per germline, CDR1 WNHNN and CDR2 SYGVQD (reference sequence). The CDR3 is made up of 13 amino acids. This chain's CDR3 is CANSEVLSGELFF. DNA of the CDR3: TGCGCCAACAGTGAGGTTCTATCGGGGGAGCTGTTTTTT.

The rearrangement uses TRBV5-1 and TRBJ2-2; TRBD1 might be the D (5 bases). This CDR3 is built from 16 residues. In germline, CDR1 is SGHRS, CDR2 YFSETQ. V lost 1 base, J lost 5 bases, and 15 bases lay in between. CDR3 nucleotides: TGCGCCAGCAGCTTGTCTAAGGGGCCAGGGACCGGGGAGCTGTTTTTT. It is translated as CASSLSKGPGTGELFF.